One sample yielded the 6 T cell receptor beta chains listed below, sequenced in a study of cytomegalovirus exposure and HLA in healthy donors. A multiplex PCR was run with 60 Vbeta primers and 13 Jbeta primers. Some clones are missing from TCRdb's copy, which holds only in-frame ones; the method was immunoSEQ multiplex PCR. Of 200,000 or so clones in the sample, approximately 85% were seen once. The sequenced material came from PBMCs. The receptors come from a woman between 18 and 29 years old in good health and CMV-seronegative.

V is TRBV21-1 and J is TRBJ2-1; the table's D call, TRBD1, was not checked against the DNA. TRBV21-1 is noted as a pseudogene. This CDR3 comprises 13 residues. CDR3 protein: CASTGQRSNEQFF. CDR3 bases: TGTGCCAGCACGGGACAAAGGAGCAATGAGCAGTTCTTC.

The chain combines TRBV14 with TRBJ1-1; D unclear. Trimming took off 0 bases at V and 4 bases at J, with 6 bases between the two ends. The CDR3 sequence is 13 residues long. Per germline, CDR1 SGHDN and CDR2 FVKESK. The CDR3 region is CASSQDRFTEAFF. The CDR3 DNA sequence: TGTGCCAGCAGCCAAGATCGGTTCACTGAAGCTTTCTTT.

There are a few counts of this clone. The J gene is TRBJ2-7, the V gene TRBV6-6; a weak D match, TRBD2 (7 bases). There are 15 residues in the CDR3. Trimming took off 2 bases at V and 4 bases at J, with 15 bases between the two ends. Germline V gene data show CDR1 as MNHNY and CDR2 as SVGAGI (reference sequence). The CDR3 DNA reads as TGTGCCAGCAGTTACGGGGGGGCCGCGGGGTACGAGCAGTACTTC. It codes for CASSYGGAAGYEQYF.

This clone appeared once. The V gene is TRBV19, the J gene TRBJ1-2, with 8 bases matching TRBD1. Losses at the gene ends were 6 bases for V and 3 bases for J; bases not matched to a gene: 12. The CDR3 runs 16 residues. CDR1 and CDR2 (germline): LNHDA, SQIVND (reference sequence). CDR3 DNA sequence: TGTGCCAGTAGGCACCCCAGGCAGGGGGCGGACTATGGCTACACCTTC. Translation gives CASRHPRQGADYGYTF.

This clone occurred a few times. The rearrangement uses TRBV28 and TRBJ1-4; 8 bases match TRBD1. CDR1 and CDR2 from the germline V gene are MDHEN and SYDVKM. Trimming at V came to 6 bases and at J to 1 base, leaving 10 bases not matched to a gene. The CDR3 is made up of 17 amino acids. The CDR3 region is CASSYGTGDITNEKLFF. The CDR3 nucleotides are TGTGCCAGCAGCTACGGGACAGGTGATATAACTAATGAAAAACTGTTTTTT.

The CDR3 loop reads CASSFQTSGGTASYEQYF. In DNA, the CDR3 is TGTGCCAGCAGCTTCCAGACTAGCGGGGGGACTGCTTCCTACGAGCAGTACTTC. This chain joins TRBV7-2 and TRBJ2-7; TRBD2 matches 13 bases. Germline CDR1 reads SGHTA; CDR2 reads FQGNSA. Trimming removed 3 bases from V and 1 base from J; junction bases left unmatched: 9. There are 18 residues in the CDR3.